The 15 T cell receptor beta chains listed next were all sequenced from one sample in a study of regulatory T cells in long-lasting Graves disease. According to the study, TCR beta libraries were built with iRepertoire HTBI primers and CDR3-region Arm-PCR. TCRdb processed the multiplex PCR reads anew with MiXCR; each CDR3 protein has one entry. This sample carries hundreds of thousands of distinct CDR3 sequences, 15% of them seen once, and the ten largest clones take about 8%. Documented time point: newly diagnosed GD, antithyroid drugs for less than 3 months. From PBMCs, RNA was extracted and then used to make the TCR library. These data also featured in a second study, about T cells in Graves' hyperthyroidism and ophthalmopathy.

The source was peripheral blood mononuclear cells (PBMCs), collected at new diagnosis, from a patient treated with antithyroid drugs. The receptors were gathered from a woman in her forties with Graves disease.

This clonotype appeared many times. This sequence joins TRBV12-3 or TRBV12-4 and TRBJ1-3; D not certain. The CDR3 length is 12 residues. V was cut by 7 bases and J by 4 bases, with 8 bases left in between. The CDR3 nucleotides are TGTGCCAGCAAATTCCTAGGAAACACCATATATTTT. Translating it yields CASKFLGNTIYF.

The chain recombines TRBV2 with TRBJ2-2, with TRBD1 identical over 7 bases. CDR3 length: 16 amino acids. The V and J ends lost 3 bases and 7 bases, in that order; junction bases with no gene match: 11. From germline, CDR1 is SNHLY and CDR2 FYNNEI. The CDR3 region is CASSDSRQGRGGELFF. CDR3 nucleotide sequence: TGTGCCAGCAGTGATTCGAGACAGGGAAGAGGCGGGGAGCTGTTTTTT.

This clonotype was seen a few times. V usage is TRBV6-2 or TRBV6-3 and J usage is TRBJ2-3, with TRBD2 identical over 10 bases. CDR1 and CDR2 from the germline V gene are MNHEY and SVGEGT. The CDR3 extends over 15 amino acids. V dropped 2 bases and J dropped 2; count of bases not matched to a gene: 1. The CDR3 loop is CASSYLAGVTDTQYF. The CDR3 DNA sequence: TGTGCCAGCAGTTACCTAGCGGGGGTCACAGATACGCAGTATTTT.

The chain couples TRBV7-8 to TRBJ1-2; D is ambiguous. CDR3 size: 11 residues. Trimming pared 6 bases from V and 5 bases from J, leaving 7 bases between. Germline CDR1 SGHVS, CDR2 FQNEAQ. In nucleotides, the CDR3 is TGTGCCAGCAGTACGGGGTATGGCTACACCTTC. Protein: CASSTGYGYTF.

This clonotype showed up many times. This chain uses TRBV28 with TRBJ2-3, with a weak D call TRBD1 (5 bases). This CDR3 has 16 amino acids. Per germline, CDR1 MDHEN and CDR2 SYDVKM. Trimming shortened V by 2 bases and J by 0 bases, and 12 bases separated the two germline ends. CDR3 coding DNA: TGTGCCAGCAGTTTAGCCCCGACAGTGAGCACAGATACGCAGTATTTT. Its translation is CASSLAPTVSTDTQYF.

This clonotype was detected ten times or more. The chain carries TRBV10-3 and TRBJ1-4; 9 nucleotides line up with TRBD1. Germline lookup yields CDR1 ENHRY and CDR2 SYGVKD. The CDR3 totals 15 residues. Trimming removed 3 bases from V and 7 bases from J; junction bases left unmatched: 6. This CDR3 is CAISDPTGGLEKLFF. The CDR3 DNA follows: TGTGCCATCAGTGACCCTACAGGGGGCCTTGAAAAACTGTTTTTT.

On this clonotype itself: A read error is possible here, since a much larger clone lies one base away. This rearrangement joins TRBV5-5 to TRBJ2-3; TRBD1 matches 9 bases. The CDR3 extends over 15 amino acids. From germline, CDR1 is SGHKS and CDR2 YYEKEE (reference sequence). Trimming removed 4 bases from V and 5 bases from J; junction bases left unmatched: 8. DNA for the CDR3: TGTGCCAGCAGCGGCACCGGGACAGGGCGAGATACGCAGTATTTT. The encoded protein is CASSGTGTGRDTQYF.

The chain is built from TRBV5-1 and TRBJ2-2; tentatively, D is TRBD2 (6 bases). This CDR3 has 15 amino acids. Germline V gene sequence: CDR1 SGHRS, CDR2 YFSETQ. Trimming took off 0 bases at V and 3 bases at J, with 9 bases between the two ends. The CDR3 sequence: CASSLVEGHTGELFF. The CDR3 coding sequence is TGCGCCAGCAGCTTGGTGGAGGGCCACACCGGGGAGCTGTTTTTT.

Comments on this clonotype: A much bigger clone sits one base away, suggesting this may be a read error. Here the CDR3 reads CASSPGTESSYNPPLHF. CDR3 sequence (DNA): TGTGCCAGCAGTCCCGGGACAGAGAGCTCCTATAATCCACCCCTCCACTTT. The chain has TRBV6-2 or TRBV6-3 and TRBJ1-6, with 7 nucleotides matching TRBD1. The CDR3 has 17 amino acids. CDR1 is MNHEY and CDR2 is SVGEGT in the germline V gene.

The V call is TRBV12-3 or TRBV12-4, the J call TRBJ2-3, with D maybe TRBD2 (5 bases). Matching the DNA end better, TRBJ2-1 makes the J call doubtful. This CDR3 has 12 amino acids. This chain's CDR3 is CASSFPRTQQFF. In DNA form, the CDR3 reads TGTGCCAGCAGTTTCCCCCGGACTCAGCAGTTCTTC.

This sequence joins TRBV7-2 and TRBJ2-5; D may be TRBD1 or TRBD2 (5 bases each). Germline assignment: CDR1 SGHTA and CDR2 FQGNSA. V was shortened by 3 bases and J by 3 bases, with 23 bases between the two germline ends. The CDR3 totals 18 residues. This CDR3 is CASSFASRMWGSEETQYF. CDR3 in DNA: TGTGCCAGCAGCTTTGCTAGCAGGATGTGGGGGTCGGAAGAGACCCAGTACTTC.

This clonotype was found many times. This chain connects TRBV28 to TRBJ2-7; 8 bases fit TRBD1. There are 14 residues in the CDR3. The germline CDR1 and CDR2 sequences are MDHEN and SYDVKM. J was trimmed by 2 bases and V by 2 bases; bases with no gene match: 2. CDR3 loop: CASSLGTGTYEQYF. CDR3 DNA: TGTGCCAGCAGTTTAGGGACAGGCACCTACGAGCAGTACTTC. The full variable domain, its missing parts supplied by reference TRBV28 and TRBJ2-7, is DVKVTQSSRYLVKRTGEKVFLECVQDMDHENMFWYRQDPGLGLRLIYFSYDVKMKEKGDIPEGYSVSREKKERFSLILESASTNQTSMYLCASSLGTGTYEQYFGPGTRLTVT.

V is TRBV18 and J is TRBJ2-7; 7 nucleotides line up with TRBD1. The junction had 6 bases not matched to a gene; V was cut back by 1 base and J by 6 bases. Germline-derived CDR1 and CDR2 are KGHSH and LQKENI. CDR3 size: 14 residues. The CDR3 bases are TGTGCCAGCTCACCACGGCAGGGGGAAGGCGAGCAGTACTTC. This encodes CASSPRQGEGEQYF.

Ten or more counts support this clonotype. This rearrangement joins TRBV25-1 to TRBJ2-7; D may be TRBD2 (6 bases). Trimming took off 2 bases at V and 6 bases at J, with 17 bases between the two ends. This CDR3 is 15 amino acids long. CDR1 and CDR2 from the germline V gene are MGHDK and SYGVNS. The CDR3 sequence: CASSEGIPGVAEQYF. The CDR3 region has the DNA TGTGCCAGCAGTGAAGGTATCCCGGGAGTCGCCGAGCAGTACTTC.

The sample holds a few counts of this clonotype. The chain joins TRBV20-1 to TRBJ2-7; 12 nucleotides align to TRBD2. V gave up 1 base and J gave up 4 bases; unmatched junction bases: 5. This CDR3 spans 15 amino acids. Germline CDR1 DFQATT, CDR2 SNEGSKA (reference sequence). CDR3 DNA sequence: TGCAGTGCTAGAGGGGGACTAGCGGGTCTGTACGAGCAGTACTTC. Translated, it gives CSARGGLAGLYEQYF.